The 5 T cell receptor beta chains below all came from one sample that was sequenced in a study of blood T cell repertoires in COVID-19. TCRdb's copy holds only in-frame clones and misses some; the assay was immunoSEQ multiplex PCR. This table has about 97,000 clones, around 87% appearing once. Sequencing used peripheral blood. The receptors were gathered from a human donor in a cohort sampled during active COVID-19.

The chain has TRBV6-5 and TRBJ1-2, with D maybe TRBD1 (5 bases). V lost 2 bases and J 4 bases, leaving 11 bases between the germline ends. From germline, CDR1 is MNHEY and CDR2 SVGAGI. CDR3 length: 14 residues. CDR3 region: CASSYRQRGYGYTF. In DNA, the CDR3 is TGTGCCAGCAGTTACCGACAGAGAGGCTATGGCTACACCTTC.

This rearrangement joins TRBV5-6 to TRBJ1-6; 8 bases line up with TRBD1. After removal of 3 bases from V and 3 bases from J, the junction contained 11 bases not matched to a gene. This CDR3 is 18 amino acids long. The germline V gene has CDR1 SGHDT and CDR2 YYEEEE. The CDR3 spells CASSSGQEILGYNSPLHF. CDR3 sequence (DNA): TGTGCCAGCAGCTCGGGACAGGAGATTTTGGGCTATAATTCACCCCTCCACTTT.

The DNA for the CDR3 is TGTGCCAGCAGCTTAGCGCTACTAGCGGGGGGTTACAATGAGCAGTTCTTC. It yields the protein CASSLALLAGGYNEQFF. The chain uses TRBV7-8 and TRBJ2-1; 12 nucleotides agree with TRBD2. The CDR3 extends over 17 amino acids. Germline-derived CDR1 and CDR2 are SGHVS and FQNEAQ. V dropped 0 bases and J dropped 4; count of bases not matched to a gene: 4. Variable domain in full (rest from reference TRBV7-8 and TRBJ2-1): GAGVSQSPRYKVAKRGQDVALRCDPISGHVSLFWYQQALGQGPEFLTYFQNEAQLDKSGLPSDRFFAERPEGSVSTLKIQRTQQEDSAVYLCASSLALLAGGYNEQFFGPGTRLTVL.

The V call is TRBV20-1, the J call TRBJ1-1, with D hard to call. CDR3 length: 14 residues. In germline, CDR1 is DFQATT, CDR2 SNEGSKA (reference sequence). The ends were cut back, 3 bases at V and 2 bases at J, with 13 bases in the middle. The CDR3 coding sequence is TGCAGTGCTAGTACTAGGGCCGTTAACACTGAAGCTTTCTTT. Its translation: CSASTRAVNTEAFF.

The rearrangement links TRBV4-3 to TRBJ1-2, with D maybe TRBD1 (6 bases). This CDR3 has 14 residues. V lost 1 base and J 1 base, leaving 7 bases between the germline ends. Germline V gene data show CDR1 as LGHNA and CDR2 as YSLEER. The CDR3 spells CASSQGDNNYGYTF. In DNA form, the CDR3 reads TGCGCCAGCAGCCAAGGGGACAATAACTATGGCTACACCTTC.